These 32 T cell receptor beta chains originate from one sample sequenced in a study of blood T cell repertoires in COVID-19 (dated by TCRdb to the early 2020s). The library was obtained by the immunoSEQ multiplex PCR assay. TCRdb took over this immuneACCESS table, retaining in-frame rearrangements with V and J assigned. Such tables are incomplete; in checked studies, under half of the missing clones stem from an unresolved V gene, and the remainder is unexplained. The sample table shows 140,000 to 150,000 clones, and about four fifths are seen once. The top ten clonotypes cover roughly 3.6% of the sample. Sequencing was done on a sample of peripheral blood. The receptors originated from a man aged 65-85 years who had recovered from COVID-19.

CDR3 protein: CASSLDGGDWIYTF. As DNA, the CDR3 is TGTGCCAGCAGCTTAGATGGTGGGGACTGGATCTACACCTTC. The chain combines TRBV7-9 with TRBJ1-2; D is perhaps TRBD1 (5 bases). Germline V lookup: CDR1 SEHNR, CDR2 FQNEAQ (reference sequence). V lost 1 base and J lost 10, with 16 bases in between. This CDR3 spans 14 amino acids.

The chain joins TRBV4-3 to TRBJ1-1; D uncertain. The V end lost 4 bases, the J end lost 1 base, and 7 bases lay between the germline ends. CDR3 size: 13 residues. CDR1 LGHNA and CDR2 YSLEER come from the germline V gene. CDR3 protein: CASSLHRNTEAFF. The CDR3, as DNA: TGCGCCAGCAGCCTCCACAGGAACACTGAAGCTTTCTTT.

In nucleotides, the CDR3 is TGTGCCAGCTCACCACGCCAGATTTCTAACACAGTTGCAAACACTGAAGCTTTCTTT. Protein: CASSPRQISNTVANTEAFF. The chain joins TRBV18 to TRBJ1-1; D is unclear. The CDR3 contains 19 residues. V was pared by 1 base and J by 2 bases, with 23 bases between. Per the germline V gene, CDR1 is KGHSH and CDR2 is LQKENI.

The chain carries TRBV4-3 and TRBJ2-1; 7 bases align to TRBD2. V lost 2 bases, J lost 4 bases, and 5 bases stayed unmatched. This CDR3 spans 15 amino acids. CDR1 is LGHNA, CDR2 YSLEER, per germline. The CDR3 spells CASSQRLAEYNEQFF. The CDR3 DNA follows: TGCGCCAGCAGCCAAAGGCTAGCGGAGTACAATGAGCAGTTCTTC.

The chain employs TRBV19 and TRBJ1-1; no clear D. Trimming took 5 bases from V and 2 from J, leaving 12 bases between them. The CDR3 has 14 amino acids. In germline, CDR1 is LNHDA, CDR2 SQIVND (reference sequence). The CDR3 bases are TGTGCCAGTAGTTTCAGGAGCGGTAACACTGAAGCTTTCTTT. Protein product: CASSFRSGNTEAFF.

In its sample, this clone was seen once. The chain combines TRBV11-2 with TRBJ2-1; D may be TRBD1 (5 bases). There are 14 residues in the CDR3. Germline assignment: CDR1 SGHAT and CDR2 FQNNGV. V was shortened by 0 bases and J by 8 bases, with 11 bases between the two germline ends. This CDR3 reads CASSLEGLGDEQFF. The CDR3 DNA is TGTGCCAGCAGCTTAGAGGGTCTAGGGGATGAGCAGTTCTTC.

This chain links TRBV10-3 with TRBJ2-3; TRBD2 aligns across 10 bases. Germline CDR1 ENHRY, CDR2 SYGVKD. The CDR3 extends over 16 amino acids. V was pared by 1 base and J by 2 bases, with 3 bases of the junction left unmatched. The CDR3 bases are TGTGCCATCAGTGAGTTCCTAGCGGGGGCCACAGATACGCAGTATTTT. This encodes CAISEFLAGATDTQYF.

This chain links TRBV28 with TRBJ1-2; D is undetermined. The CDR3 totals 12 residues. The V end was cut by 3 bases, the J end by 4 bases, with 6 bases between. Germline CDR1 and CDR2: MDHEN and SYDVKM. The CDR3 nucleotides read TGTGCCAGCAGTTTTAGTAGCTATGGCTACACCTTC. It encodes CASSFSSYGYTF.

This clone was recorded only once. This chain links TRBV27 with TRBJ2-3; TRBD2 matches 7 bases. The J segment lost 8 bases and the V segment lost 9 bases, leaving 23 bases of the junction unmatched. The germline V gene has CDR1 MNHEY and CDR2 SMNVEV (reference sequence). The CDR3 is made up of 17 amino acids. CDR3 in DNA: TGTGCCAGTAGTCAGCTCCATTGGGGGGGTTGGTTGGCTACGCAGTATTTT. Translating gives CASSQLHWGGWLATQYF.

This clone has a handful of counts. This chain uses TRBV7-6 with TRBJ1-5, with 9 positions matching TRBD1. With 5 bases clipped from V and 6 bases from J, the junction kept 8 bases outside the gene matches. The CDR3 is 15 residues long. Germline V gene data show CDR1 as SGHVS and CDR2 as FNYEAQ. Here the CDR3 reads CASSPGTGSSQPQHF. The CDR3 coding sequence is TGTGCCAGCAGCCCCGGGACAGGGAGTTCTCAGCCCCAGCATTTT.

The CDR3 protein is CSVEDRARGRAPYNEQFF. As DNA, the CDR3 is TGCAGCGTTGAAGATCGGGCTCGCGGGAGGGCCCCCTACAATGAGCAGTTCTTC. The V call is TRBV29-1, the J call TRBJ2-1; 9 bases are shared with TRBD2. The CDR3 runs 18 residues. Germline trimming cut 0 bases from V and 2 bases from J; bases unmatched to any gene: 11. The germline CDR1 and CDR2 sequences are SQVTM and ANQGSEA.

This chain connects TRBV7-3 to TRBJ2-7; 11 bases match TRBD1. Germline V gene sequence: CDR1 SGHTA, CDR2 FQGTGA. The CDR3 has 15 amino acids. The V gene end was trimmed by 2 bases and the J gene end by 6 bases; junction bases not matched to a gene: 6. The CDR3 DNA reads TGTGCCAGCAGCTTATTTGGACAGGGGGCCTCCGAGCAGTACTTC. As protein: CASSLFGQGASEQYF.

The CDR3 nucleotides read TGTGCCAGCAGCCACTTCCTCAGGTCTAGCGGAACCTACGAGCAGTACTTC. This codes for CASSHFLRSSGTYEQYF. The chain is built from TRBV3-1 (or the pseudogene TRBV3-2) and TRBJ2-7; 7 bases line up with TRBD2. Per germline, CDR1 LGHDT and CDR2 YNNKEL (reference sequence). The CDR3 covers 17 residues. V was clipped by 3 bases and J by 2 bases; unmatched bases: 13.

This clone was seen only once. The chain recombines TRBV18 with TRBJ2-5; 7 nucleotides align to TRBD1. From germline, CDR1 is KGHSH and CDR2 LQKENI. The CDR3 contains 16 residues. J was trimmed by 1 base and V by 3 bases; bases with no gene match: 8. As DNA, the CDR3 is TGTGCCAGCTCACCGCAGGGACAGAATTTCCAAGAGACCCAGTACTTC. Its translation is CASSPQGQNFQETQYF.

The chain joins TRBV6-5 to TRBJ1-1; a weak D match, TRBD1 (5 bases). There are 15 residues in the CDR3. Germline V lookup: CDR1 MNHEY, CDR2 SVGAGI. Trimming pared 6 bases from V and 0 bases from J, leaving 14 bases between. The CDR3 sequence is CASSPQVPMNTEAFF. The CDR3 coding sequence is TGTGCCAGCAGCCCACAGGTCCCAATGAACACTGAAGCTTTCTTT.

V gene TRBV2 combines with J gene TRBJ1-3; D gene ambiguous. The CDR3 is 14 residues long. Trimming left V 7 bases short and J 0 bases short, with 10 bases between. Germline CDR1 SNHLY, CDR2 FYNNEI. CDR3 nucleotide sequence: TGTGCCAGCAAACGGGGAAACTCTGGAAACACCATATATTTT. It specifies CASKRGNSGNTIYF.

The chain employs TRBV11-3 and TRBJ1-6, with 8 positions matching TRBD1. Per germline, CDR1 SGHNT and CDR2 YENEEA. The CDR3 runs to 19 residues. J lost 4 bases, V lost 3 bases, and 14 bases had no gene match. CDR3 residues: CASSFRTTGTGVYNSPLHF. Written as DNA, the CDR3 is TGTGCCAGCAGCTTTCGAACCACCGGGACAGGCGTATATAATTCACCCCTCCACTTT.

This chain connects TRBV4-1 to TRBJ2-1, with 9 bases lining up with TRBD2. CDR1 is MGHRA, CDR2 YSYEKL, per germline. The CDR3 covers 14 residues. The junction had 2 bases not matched to a gene; V was cut back by 1 base and J by 7 bases. The CDR3, as DNA: TGCGCCAGCAGCCAAGGGACTAGCGTGAATGAGCAGTTCTTC. This codes for CASSQGTSVNEQFF.

Worth noting for this clone: The same CDR3 arises from other DNA sequences in this sample as well. The chain carries TRBV5-1 and TRBJ1-1; D might be TRBD1 (5 bases). From germline, CDR1 is SGHRS and CDR2 YFSETQ. Trimming cost V 3 bases and J 2 bases, with 11 bases left between them. The CDR3 is 14 amino acids. CDR3 loop: CASSSGQPNTEAFF. CDR3 DNA sequence: TGCGCCAGCAGCTCAGGACAACCCAACACTGAAGCTTTCTTT.

Here the CDR3 DNA reads TGCAGTGCTAGTACTAGCGGGAGTGCTTGGGAAGAGCAGTACTTC. Amino acids: CSASTSGSAWEEQYF. V gene TRBV20-1 combines with J gene TRBJ2-7, with TRBD2 identical over 11 bases. Trimming cost V 3 bases and J 7 bases; bases outside gene matches: 11. The CDR3 covers 15 residues. In germline, CDR1 is DFQATT, CDR2 SNEGSKA (reference sequence).

This chain links TRBV2 with TRBJ2-7; a weak D match, TRBD2 (6 bases). Germline V gives CDR1 SNHLY, CDR2 FYNNEI. The CDR3 spans 12 residues. With 8 bases removed from V and 4 bases from J, the gap between germline ends came to 12 bases. This chain's CDR3 is CASGPGRYEQYF. As DNA, the CDR3 is TGTGCCAGCGGGCCAGGGAGGTACGAGCAGTACTTC.

The chain has TRBV30 and TRBJ2-7; no clear D. This CDR3 comprises 12 residues. V was trimmed by 4 bases and J by 2 bases, leaving 9 bases between them. Germline CDR1 and CDR2: GTSNPN and SVGIG (reference sequence). The CDR3 protein is CAWNRETYEQYF. DNA of the CDR3: TGTGCCTGGAACAGAGAAACCTACGAGCAGTACTTC.

The genes are TRBV19 and TRBJ1-6, with 7 bases identical to TRBD1. Germline V lookup: CDR1 LNHDA, CDR2 SQIVND (reference sequence). The CDR3 loop spans 15 amino acids. The V segment lost 5 bases and the J segment 6 bases; nucleotides outside the gene matches: 7. CDR3: CASSAQGIGNSPLHF. CDR3 DNA: TGTGCCAGTAGTGCACAGGGGATTGGTAATTCACCCCTCCACTTT.

The rearrangement uses TRBV11-2 and TRBJ2-6; 7 bases match TRBD2. J lost 2 bases, V lost 1 base, and 8 bases had no gene match. CDR1 is SGHAT, CDR2 FQNNGV, per germline. This CDR3 is built from 18 residues. The CDR3 sequence is CASSLGRPGLAGANVLTF. CDR3 nucleotide sequence: TGTGCCAGCAGCTTAGGTCGCCCCGGACTAGCTGGGGCCAACGTCCTGACTTTC.

This clone showed up just a few times. The J gene is TRBJ2-5, the V gene TRBV4-3, with TRBD1 as a possible D gene (5 bases). Germline loops: CDR1 LGHNA, CDR2 YSLEER. V gave up 1 base and J gave up 2 bases, with 11 bases separating them. The CDR3 has 15 residues. CDR3 loop: CASSQAIDRQETQYF. CDR3 bases: TGCGCCAGCAGCCAAGCTATTGACAGACAAGAGACCCAGTACTTC.

CDR3 sequence (DNA): TGCAGCGTTGGACAGGTTTTTACTACTAACTATGGCTACACCTTC. Its protein product is CSVGQVFTTNYGYTF. V is TRBV29-1 and J is TRBJ1-2; D might be TRBD1 (6 bases). The CDR3 loop spans 15 amino acids. Germline-derived CDR1 and CDR2 are SQVTM and ANQGSEA. Trimming left V 4 bases short and J 0 bases short, with 15 bases between.

The V and J genes are TRBV5-1 and TRBJ2-6; D ambiguous. V lost 4 bases to trimming and J lost 6 bases, with 14 bases between them. The germline V gene encodes CDR1 SGHRS and CDR2 YFSETQ. The CDR3 contains 15 residues. DNA of the CDR3: TGCGCCAGCAGCGAAAGACCGCGGTCGGCCAACGTCCTGACTTTC. It translates to CASSERPRSANVLTF. The whole variable domain, filled in from reference TRBV5-1 and TRBJ2-6, reads KAGVTQTPRYLIKTRGQQVTLSCSPISGHRSVSWYQQTPGQGLQFLFEYFSETQRNKGNFPGRFSGRQFSNSRSEMNVSTLELGDSALYLCASSERPRSANVLTFGAGSRLTVL.

The chain is built from TRBV12-5 and TRBJ2-3; 9 bases agree with TRBD2. CDR1 LGHNT and CDR2 FRNRAP come from the germline V gene. The V gene end was trimmed by 1 base and the J gene end by 5 bases; junction bases not matched to a gene: 7. This CDR3 contains 16 residues. The CDR3 here is CASGLALAGWRDTQYF. CDR3 sequence (DNA): TGTGCTAGTGGTTTGGCCCTAGCGGGATGGAGAGATACGCAGTATTTT.

The rearrangement joins TRBV28 to TRBJ1-5; 11 positions agree with TRBD1. Germline V gene lookup returns CDR1 MDHEN and CDR2 SYDVKM. The CDR3 sequence is 15 residues long. V trimming: 6 bases; J trimming: 6 bases; junction bases outside the gene matches: 7. The CDR3 loop reads CASRMGQGVGQPQHF. In nucleotides, the CDR3 is TGTGCCAGCAGGATGGGACAGGGGGTGGGTCAGCCCCAGCATTTT.

This clone showed up just once. This chain connects TRBV2 to TRBJ1-3; 7 bases match TRBD1. The CDR3 length is 15 residues. Germline V gives CDR1 SNHLY, CDR2 FYNNEI. V trimming: 8 bases; J trimming: 4 bases; junction bases outside the gene matches: 11. The DNA of the CDR3 is TGTGCCAGCTCATTTTCGACAGGGACGGGAAACACCATATATTTT. Translation gives CASSFSTGTGNTIYF.

The rearrangement links TRBV6-5 to TRBJ2-1, with TRBD2 identical over 9 bases. CDR3 length: 11 residues. Germline CDR1 reads MNHEY; CDR2 reads SVGAGI. The J segment lost 10 bases and the V segment lost 6 bases, leaving 1 base of the junction unmatched. CDR3 amino acids: CASRLAGEQFF. In DNA, the CDR3 is TGTGCCAGCAGGCTAGCGGGGGAGCAGTTCTTC.

The chain combines TRBV6-2 or TRBV6-3 with TRBJ2-7, with TRBD1 identical over 8 bases. The CDR3 has 15 residues. Germline V gene sequence: CDR1 MNHEY, CDR2 SVGEGT. J was trimmed by 2 bases and V by 4 bases; bases with no gene match: 7. In DNA form, the CDR3 reads TGTGCCAGCAGTTTTGCGGGACAGGCACCCTACGAGCAGTACTTC. The encoded protein is CASSFAGQAPYEQYF.